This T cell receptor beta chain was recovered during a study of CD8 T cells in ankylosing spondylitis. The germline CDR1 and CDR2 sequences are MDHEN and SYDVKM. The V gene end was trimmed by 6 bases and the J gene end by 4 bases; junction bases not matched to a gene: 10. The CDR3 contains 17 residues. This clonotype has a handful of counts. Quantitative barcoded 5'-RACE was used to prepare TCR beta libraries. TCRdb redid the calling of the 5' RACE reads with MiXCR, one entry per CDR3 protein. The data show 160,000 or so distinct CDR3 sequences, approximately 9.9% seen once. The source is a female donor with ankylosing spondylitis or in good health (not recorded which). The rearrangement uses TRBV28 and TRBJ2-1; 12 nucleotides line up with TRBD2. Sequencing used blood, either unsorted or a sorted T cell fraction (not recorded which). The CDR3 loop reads CASSKTSGSPSYNEQFF. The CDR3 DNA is TGTGCCAGCAGCAAGACTAGCGGGAGCCCTTCTTACAATGAGCAGTTCTTC.